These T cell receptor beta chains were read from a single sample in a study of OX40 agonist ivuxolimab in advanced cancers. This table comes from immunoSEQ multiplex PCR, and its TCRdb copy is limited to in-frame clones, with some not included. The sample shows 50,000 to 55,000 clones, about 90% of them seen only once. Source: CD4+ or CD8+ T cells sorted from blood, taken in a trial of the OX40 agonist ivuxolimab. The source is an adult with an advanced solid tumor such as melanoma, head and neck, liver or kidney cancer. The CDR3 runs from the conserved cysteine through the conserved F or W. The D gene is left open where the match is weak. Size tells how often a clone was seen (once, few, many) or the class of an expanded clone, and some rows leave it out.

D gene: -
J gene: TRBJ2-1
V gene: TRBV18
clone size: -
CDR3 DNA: TGTGCCAGCTCACCACCACCAGGGAGGAGACCTAGCAATGAGCAGTTCTTC
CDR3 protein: CASSPPPGRRPSNEQFF

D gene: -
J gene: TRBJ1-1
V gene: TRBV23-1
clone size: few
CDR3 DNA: TGCGCCCCTATTGTGGCAAACACTGAAGCTTTCTTT
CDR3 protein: CAPIVANTEAFF

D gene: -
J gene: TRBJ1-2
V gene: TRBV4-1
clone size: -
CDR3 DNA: TGCGCCAGCAGCCACCCTAGGGAAGGGGGCTATGGCTACACCTTC
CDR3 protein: CASSHPREGGYGYTF

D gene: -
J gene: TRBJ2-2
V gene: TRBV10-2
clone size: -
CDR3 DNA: TGCGCCAGCAGACTAGGGGGGAGCACCGGGGAGCTGTTTTTT
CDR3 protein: CASRLGGSTGELFF

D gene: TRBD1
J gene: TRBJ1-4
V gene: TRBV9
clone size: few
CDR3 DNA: TGTGCCAGCAGCGCTAGGGACAGTTCTAATGAAAAACTGTTTTTT
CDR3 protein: CASSARDSSNEKLFF

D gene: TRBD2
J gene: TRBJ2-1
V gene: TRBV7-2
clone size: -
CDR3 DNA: TGTGCCAGCAGCCTGCAAGCGGCGGGGGGGCGGAATGAGCAGTTCTTC
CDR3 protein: CASSLQAAGGRNEQFF

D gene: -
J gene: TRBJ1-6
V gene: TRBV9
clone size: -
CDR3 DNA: TGTGCCAGCAGCCCTCGGGGGAATTCCTATAATTCACCCCTCCACTTT
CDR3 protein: CASSPRGNSYNSPLHF

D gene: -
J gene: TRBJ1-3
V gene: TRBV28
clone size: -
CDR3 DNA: TGTGCCAGCAGTTTGGACTGGTCAAGCTCTGGAAACACCATATATTTT
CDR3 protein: CASSLDWSSSGNTIYF

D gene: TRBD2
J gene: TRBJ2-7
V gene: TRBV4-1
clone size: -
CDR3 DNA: TGCGCCAGCAGCCAAGAAGTGGGACTAGCGGTTTACGAGCAGTACTTC
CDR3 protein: CASSQEVGLAVYEQYF

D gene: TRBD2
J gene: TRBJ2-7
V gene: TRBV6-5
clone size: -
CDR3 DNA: TGTGCCAGCAATCCAACTAGCGGGAGTTACGAGCAGTACTTC
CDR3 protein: CASNPTSGSYEQYF